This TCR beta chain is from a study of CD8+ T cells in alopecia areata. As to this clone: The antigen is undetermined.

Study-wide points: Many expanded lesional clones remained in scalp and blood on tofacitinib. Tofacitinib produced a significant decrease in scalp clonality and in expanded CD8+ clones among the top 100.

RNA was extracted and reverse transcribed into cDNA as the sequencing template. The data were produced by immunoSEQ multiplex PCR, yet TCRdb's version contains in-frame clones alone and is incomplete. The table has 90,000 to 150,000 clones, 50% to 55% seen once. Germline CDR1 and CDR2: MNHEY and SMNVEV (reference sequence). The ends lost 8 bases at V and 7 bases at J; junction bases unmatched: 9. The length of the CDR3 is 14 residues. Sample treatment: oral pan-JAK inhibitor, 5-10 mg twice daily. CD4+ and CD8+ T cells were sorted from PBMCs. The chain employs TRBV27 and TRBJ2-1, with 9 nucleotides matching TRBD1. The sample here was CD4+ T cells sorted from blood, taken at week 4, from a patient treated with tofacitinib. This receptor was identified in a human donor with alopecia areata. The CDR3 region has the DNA TGTGCCAGCGATAAAACAGGGGGCCGGAATGAGCAGTTCTTC. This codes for CASDKTGGRNEQFF.